These T cell receptor beta chains were read from a single sample in a study of T-cell reconstitution after alpha-beta-depleted transplantation in children. TCRdb recomputed calls from the PCR reads with MiXCR, one row per CDR3 protein. The data hold roughly 500,000 distinct CDR3 sequences, with 18% observed a single time. Sequenced here: PBMCs from the stem cell graft donor, sampled from the stem cell graft. The receptor set was obtained from a human donor who donated a stem cell graft to a child with acute lymphoblastic leukemia. CDR3s include the opening cysteine and the closing phenylalanine or tryptophan. Fields, in order: clone size, V gene, J gene, D gene, CDR3 protein, CDR3 DNA. The D gene is left open where the match is weak. For some rows the clone size is stated as once, few or many, or as a class when expanded; others skip it.

clone size: NA; V gene: TRBV29-1; J gene: TRBJ2-5; D gene: NA; CDR3 protein: CSVEERGPQETQYF; CDR3 DNA: TGCAGCGTTGAAGAGAGGGGCCCCCAAGAGACCCAGTACTTC
clone size: NA; V gene: TRBV27; J gene: TRBJ1-1; D gene: TRBD1; CDR3 protein: CASSHSGGTEAFF; CDR3 DNA: TGTGCCAGCAGTCACTCAGGGGGCACTGAAGCTTTCTTT
clone size: few; V gene: TRBV29-1; J gene: TRBJ1-2; D gene: NA; CDR3 protein: CSVLLQGRVYGYTF; CDR3 DNA: TGCAGCGTTCTTCTTCAGGGAAGAGTCTATGGCTACACCTTC
clone size: few; V gene: TRBV20-1; J gene: TRBJ2-1; D gene: NA; CDR3 protein: CSATGTLAYNEQFF; CDR3 DNA: TGCAGTGCTACCGGGACCCTAGCCTACAATGAGCAGTTCTTC
clone size: NA; V gene: TRBV7-3; J gene: TRBJ2-1; D gene: TRBD1; CDR3 protein: CASSSAQGAVNEQFF; CDR3 DNA: TGTGCCAGCAGCTCGGCCCAGGGGGCCGTCAATGAGCAGTTCTTC
clone size: NA; V gene: TRBV20-1; J gene: TRBJ1-2; D gene: NA; CDR3 protein: CSASIQEFNYGYTF; CDR3 DNA: TGCAGTGCTTCCATACAGGAGTTTAACTATGGCTACACCTTC
clone size: few; V gene: TRBV5-1; J gene: TRBJ2-7; D gene: TRBD1; CDR3 protein: CASSLPPGQGGYEQYF; CDR3 DNA: TGCGCCAGCAGCTTGCCACCGGGACAGGGTGGCTACGAGCAGTACTTC
clone size: NA; V gene: TRBV5-1; J gene: TRBJ2-7; D gene: NA; CDR3 protein: CASSPATGGPSDEQYF; CDR3 DNA: TGCGCCAGCAGCCCGGCTACGGGGGGCCCGTCCGACGAGCAGTACTTC
clone size: NA; V gene: TRBV3-1; J gene: TRBJ1-5; D gene: NA; CDR3 protein: CASSQATGRNQPQHF; CDR3 DNA: TGTGCCAGCAGCCAAGCAACAGGGCGAAATCAGCCCCAGCATTTT
clone size: NA; V gene: TRBV4-2; J gene: TRBJ1-1; D gene: NA; CDR3 protein: CASSDLTSQLAFF; CDR3 DNA: TGTGCCAGCAGCGATTTGACTAGTCAGTTAGCTTTCTTT
clone size: few; V gene: TRBV7-6; J gene: TRBJ2-7; D gene: TRBD1; CDR3 protein: CASSLGGQGNYEQYF; CDR3 DNA: TGTGCCAGCAGCTTAGGGGGACAGGGAAACTACGAGCAGTACTTC
clone size: few; V gene: TRBV15; J gene: TRBJ1-5; D gene: NA; CDR3 protein: CATSGAGDGNQPQHF; CDR3 DNA: TGTGCCACCAGCGGGGCAGGGGACGGCAATCAGCCCCAGCATTTT
clone size: NA; V gene: TRBV2; J gene: TRBJ2-7; D gene: NA; CDR3 protein: CASSDLAPSIYEQYF; CDR3 DNA: TGTGCCAGCAGTGATCTGGCCCCATCTATCTACGAGCAGTACTTC
clone size: NA; V gene: TRBV9; J gene: TRBJ2-2; D gene: TRBD2; CDR3 protein: CASSGGSSAGELFF; CDR3 DNA: TGTGCCAGCAGCGGCGGGAGTTCCGCCGGGGAGCTGTTTTTT
clone size: few; V gene: TRBV20-1; J gene: TRBJ1-1; D gene: NA; CDR3 protein: CSATTGLPEAFF; CDR3 DNA: TGCAGTGCCACGACAGGTTTGCCTGAAGCTTTCTTT
clone size: NA; V gene: TRBV5-1; J gene: TRBJ2-7; D gene: NA; CDR3 protein: CASSLVFGSSYEQYF; CDR3 DNA: TGCGCCAGCAGCTTGGTTTTCGGGAGCTCCTACGAGCAGTACTTC
clone size: few; V gene: TRBV7-9; J gene: TRBJ2-7; D gene: NA; CDR3 protein: CASSSLDGSYEQYF; CDR3 DNA: TGTGCCAGCAGCTCCCTGGACGGCTCCTACGAGCAGTACTTC